The 8 T cell receptor beta chains given below trace back to one sample, sequenced in a study of blood T cell repertoires in COVID-19. Here immunoSEQ multiplex PCR was the method, and the copy in TCRdb shows in-frame clones only, minus some. The data contain roughly 100,000 clones, around 74% of them singletons. Sequences were obtained from peripheral blood. The receptor set was obtained from a woman of 80 years or more with active or convalescent COVID-19.

This chain joins TRBV11-2 and TRBJ2-7; perhaps TRBD2 as D (6 bases). Germline V lookup: CDR1 SGHAT, CDR2 FQNNGV. Trimming pared 0 bases from V and 9 bases from J, leaving 12 bases between. The CDR3 spans 13 residues. The CDR3 is CASSLDLPGVQYF. The CDR3 DNA is TGTGCCAGCAGCTTAGACCTGCCGGGAGTGCAGTACTTC. The full variable domain, in which reference TRBV11-2 and TRBJ2-7 provide the parts outside the CDR3, is EAGVAQSPRYKIIEKRQSVAFWCNPISGHATLYWYQQILGQGPKLLIQFQNNGVVDDSQLPKDRFSAERLKGVDSTLKIQPAKLEDSAVYLCASSLDLPGVQYFGPGTRLTVT.

The chain carries TRBV6-5 and TRBJ1-3; 7 bases match TRBD1. This CDR3 contains 15 residues. The V segment lost 6 bases and the J segment 2 bases; nucleotides outside the gene matches: 7. The germline V gene encodes CDR1 MNHEY and CDR2 SVGAGI. CDR3 loop: CASRDDRATGNTIYF. CDR3 nucleotides: TGTGCCAGCAGAGATGACAGGGCGACTGGAAACACCATATATTTT.

The chain employs TRBV5-5 and TRBJ2-2, with TRBD1 matching over 9 bases. The V and J ends lost 4 bases and 7 bases, in that order; junction bases with no gene match: 8. The CDR3 length is 15 residues. Germline CDR1 reads SGHKS; CDR2 reads YYEKEE (reference sequence). The CDR3 protein is CASSPGTGWIGELFF. The CDR3 nucleotides read TGTGCCAGCAGCCCCGGGACAGGGTGGATCGGGGAGCTGTTTTTT.

This chain connects TRBV5-4 to TRBJ1-1, with 7 bases aligning to TRBD1. The V and J ends lost 3 bases and 5 bases, in that order; junction bases with no gene match: 7. The germline V gene encodes CDR1 SGHNT and CDR2 YYREEE (reference sequence). The CDR3 contains 14 residues. The CDR3 reads CASSSATGRTEAFF. The CDR3 DNA is TGTGCCAGCAGCTCGGCGACAGGGCGGACTGAAGCTTTCTTT.

The CDR3 DNA sequence: TGTGCCAGCAGCCCAGGGGGGTACGGTAGCAATCAGCCCCAGCATTTT. This gives the protein CASSPGGYGSNQPQHF. V gene TRBV7-2 combines with J gene TRBJ1-5; TRBD1 matches 7 bases. Trimming removed 5 bases from V and 0 bases from J; junction bases left unmatched: 7. This CDR3 region has 16 residues. Germline V gene lookup returns CDR1 SGHTA and CDR2 FQGNSA.

The count of this clone is one. The chain carries TRBV15 and TRBJ2-7; 7 positions agree with TRBD2. The germline gives CDR1 LNHNV, CDR2 YYDKDF (reference sequence). V was pared by 0 bases and J by 3 bases, with 5 bases of the junction left unmatched. The CDR3 contains 15 residues. CDR3 nucleotides: TGTGCCACCAGCAGAGAAACTAGCGAGAGCTACGAGCAGTACTTC. Encoded protein: CATSRETSESYEQYF. The full variable domain, its missing parts supplied by reference TRBV15 and TRBJ2-7, is DAMVIQNPRYQVTQFGKPVTLSCSQTLNHNVMYWYQQKSSQAPKLLFHYYDKDFNNEADTPDNFQSRRPNTSFCFLDIRSPGLGDTAMYLCATSRETSESYEQYFGPGTRLTVT.

V gene TRBV5-1 combines with J gene TRBJ1-1, with a weak D call TRBD1 (5 bases). CDR3 length: 14 amino acids. V gave up 4 bases and J gave up 1 base, with 11 bases separating them. From germline, CDR1 is SGHRS and CDR2 YFSETQ. This CDR3 reads CASSAATANTEAFF. The CDR3 DNA sequence: TGCGCCAGCAGCGCTGCGACAGCGAACACTGAAGCTTTCTTT.

The chain joins TRBV19 to TRBJ1-1; no clear D. Germline CDR1 and CDR2: LNHDA and SQIVND (reference sequence). The V end lost 7 bases, the J end lost 1 base, and 16 bases lay between the germline ends. The CDR3 has 15 residues. CDR3 DNA sequence: TGTGCCAGTAAAAGCAGGCGTATTGAGAACACTGAAGCTTTCTTT. Translating gives CASKSRRIENTEAFF.